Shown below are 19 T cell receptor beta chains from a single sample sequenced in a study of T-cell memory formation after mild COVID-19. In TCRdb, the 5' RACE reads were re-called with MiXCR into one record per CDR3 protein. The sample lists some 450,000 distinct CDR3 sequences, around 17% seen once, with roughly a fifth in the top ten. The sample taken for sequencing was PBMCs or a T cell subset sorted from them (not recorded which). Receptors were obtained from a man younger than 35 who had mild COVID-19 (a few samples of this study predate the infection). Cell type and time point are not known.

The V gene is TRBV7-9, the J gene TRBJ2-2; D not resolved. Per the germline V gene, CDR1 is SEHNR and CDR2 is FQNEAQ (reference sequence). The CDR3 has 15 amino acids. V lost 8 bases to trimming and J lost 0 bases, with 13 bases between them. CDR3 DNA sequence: TGTGCCAGCGGTTCGAACGCCGCGAACACCGGGGAGCTGTTTTTT. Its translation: CASGSNAANTGELFF.

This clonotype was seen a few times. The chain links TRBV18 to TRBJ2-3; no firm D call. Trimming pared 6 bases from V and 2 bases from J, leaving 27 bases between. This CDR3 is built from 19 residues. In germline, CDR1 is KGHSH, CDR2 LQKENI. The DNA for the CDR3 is TGTGCCAGCTCCCCAGATCAGGCCCTTCAGACCGAAGACACAGATACGCAGTATTTT. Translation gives CASSPDQALQTEDTDTQYF.

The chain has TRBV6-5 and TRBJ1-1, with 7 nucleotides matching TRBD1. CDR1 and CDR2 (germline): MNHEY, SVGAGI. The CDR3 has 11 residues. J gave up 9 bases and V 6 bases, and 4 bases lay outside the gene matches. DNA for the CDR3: TGTGCCAGCAGCAGGGACAGCAAAGCTTTCTTT. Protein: CASSRDSKAFF.

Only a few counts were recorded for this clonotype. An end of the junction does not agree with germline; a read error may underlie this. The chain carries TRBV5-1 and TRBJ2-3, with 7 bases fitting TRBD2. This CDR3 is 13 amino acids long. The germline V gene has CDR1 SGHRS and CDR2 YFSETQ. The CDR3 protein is CASSGGSTDTKYF. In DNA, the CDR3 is TGCGCCAGCTCCGGGGGGTCGACAGATACGAAGTATTTT.

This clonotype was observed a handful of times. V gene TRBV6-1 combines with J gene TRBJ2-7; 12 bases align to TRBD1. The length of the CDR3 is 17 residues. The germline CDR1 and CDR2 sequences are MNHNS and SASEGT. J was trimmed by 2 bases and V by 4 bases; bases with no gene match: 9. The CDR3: CASSVGTGGSTTYEQYV. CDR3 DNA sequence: TGTGCCAGCAGTGTCGGGACAGGGGGCTCTACCACCTACGAGCAGTACGTC.

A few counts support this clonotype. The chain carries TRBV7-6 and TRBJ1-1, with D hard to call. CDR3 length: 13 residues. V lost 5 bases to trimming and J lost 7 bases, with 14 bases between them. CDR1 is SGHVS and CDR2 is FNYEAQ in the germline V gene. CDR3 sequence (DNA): TGTGCCAGCAGCCCCGGCCTCGCCGGTGAAGCTTTCTTT. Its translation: CASSPGLAGEAFF.

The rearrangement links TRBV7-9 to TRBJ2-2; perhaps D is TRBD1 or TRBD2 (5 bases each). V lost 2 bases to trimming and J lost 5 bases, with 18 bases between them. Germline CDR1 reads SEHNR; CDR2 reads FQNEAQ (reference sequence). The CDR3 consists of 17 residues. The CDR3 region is CASSLPRRGRATGELFF. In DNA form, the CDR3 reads TGTGCCAGCAGCTTACCCCGCCGGGGCAGAGCGACCGGGGAGCTGTTTTTT.

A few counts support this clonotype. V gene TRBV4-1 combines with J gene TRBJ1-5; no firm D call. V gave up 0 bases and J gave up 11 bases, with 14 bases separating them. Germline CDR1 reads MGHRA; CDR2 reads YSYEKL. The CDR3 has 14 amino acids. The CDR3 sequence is CASSQEPDISTQHF. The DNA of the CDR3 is TGCGCCAGCAGCCAAGAGCCCGACATCTCGACCCAGCATTTT.

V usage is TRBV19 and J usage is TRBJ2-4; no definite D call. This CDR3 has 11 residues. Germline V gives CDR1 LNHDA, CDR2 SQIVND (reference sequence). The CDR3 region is CAPPTKNIQYF. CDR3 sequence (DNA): TGTGCTCCTCCGACTAAAAACATTCAGTACTTC.

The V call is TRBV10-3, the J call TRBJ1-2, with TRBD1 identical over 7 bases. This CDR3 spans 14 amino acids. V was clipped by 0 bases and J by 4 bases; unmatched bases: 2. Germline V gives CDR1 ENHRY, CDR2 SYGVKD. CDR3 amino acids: CAISESTGIYGYTF. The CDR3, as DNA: TGTGCCATCAGTGAGTCGACAGGGATCTATGGCTACACCTTC.

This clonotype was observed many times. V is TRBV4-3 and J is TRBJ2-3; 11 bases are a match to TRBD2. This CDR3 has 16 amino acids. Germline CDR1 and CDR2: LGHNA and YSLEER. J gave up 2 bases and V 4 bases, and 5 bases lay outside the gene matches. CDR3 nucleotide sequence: TGCGCCAGCAGCCCCCGACTAGCGGGGTACACAGATACGCAGTATTTT. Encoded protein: CASSPRLAGYTDTQYF.

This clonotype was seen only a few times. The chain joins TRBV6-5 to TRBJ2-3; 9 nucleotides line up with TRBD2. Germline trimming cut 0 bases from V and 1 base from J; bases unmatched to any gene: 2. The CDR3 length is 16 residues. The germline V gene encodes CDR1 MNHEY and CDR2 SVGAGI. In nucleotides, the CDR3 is TGTGCCAGCAGTTACTCGATAGCGGGGGGCACAGATACGCAGTATTTT. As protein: CASSYSIAGGTDTQYF.

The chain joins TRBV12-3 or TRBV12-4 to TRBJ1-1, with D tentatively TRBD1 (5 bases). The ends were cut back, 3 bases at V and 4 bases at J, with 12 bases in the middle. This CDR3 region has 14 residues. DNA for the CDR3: TGTGCCAGCAGTTTTGAGGGGAGGGGCACTGAAGCTTTCTTT. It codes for CASSFEGRGTEAFF.

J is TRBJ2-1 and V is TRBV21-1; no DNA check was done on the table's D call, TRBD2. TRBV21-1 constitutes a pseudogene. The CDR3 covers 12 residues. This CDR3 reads CASSSRRTPQFF. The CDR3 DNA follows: TGTGCCAGCAGCAGCCGGAGGACCCCCCAGTTCTTC.

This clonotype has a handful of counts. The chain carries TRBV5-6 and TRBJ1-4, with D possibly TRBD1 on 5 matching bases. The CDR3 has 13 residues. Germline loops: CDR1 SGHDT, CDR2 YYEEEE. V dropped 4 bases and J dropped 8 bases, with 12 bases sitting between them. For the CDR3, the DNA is TGTGCCAGCAGCGCCAGGGTGGGGGAAAAACTGTTTTTT. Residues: CASSARVGEKLFF. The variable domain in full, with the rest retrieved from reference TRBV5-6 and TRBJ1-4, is DAGVTQSPTHLIKTRGQQVTLRCSPKSGHDTVSWYQQALGQGPQFIFQYYEEEERQRGNFPDRFSGHQFPNYSSELNVNALLLGDSALYLCASSARVGEKLFFGSGTQLSVL.

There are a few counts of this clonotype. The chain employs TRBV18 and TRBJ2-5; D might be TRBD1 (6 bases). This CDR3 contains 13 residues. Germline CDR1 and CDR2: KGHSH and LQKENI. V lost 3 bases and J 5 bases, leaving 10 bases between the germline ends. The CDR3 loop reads CASSPNREETQYF. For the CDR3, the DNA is TGTGCCAGCTCACCTAACAGGGAGGAGACCCAGTACTTC.

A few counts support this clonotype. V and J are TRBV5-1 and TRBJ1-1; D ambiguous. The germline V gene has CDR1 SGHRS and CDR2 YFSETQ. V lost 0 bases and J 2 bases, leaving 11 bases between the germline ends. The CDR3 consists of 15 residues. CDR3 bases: TGCGCCAGCAGCTTGGGGTGGGCGCCAAACACTGAAGCTTTCTTT. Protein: CASSLGWAPNTEAFF.

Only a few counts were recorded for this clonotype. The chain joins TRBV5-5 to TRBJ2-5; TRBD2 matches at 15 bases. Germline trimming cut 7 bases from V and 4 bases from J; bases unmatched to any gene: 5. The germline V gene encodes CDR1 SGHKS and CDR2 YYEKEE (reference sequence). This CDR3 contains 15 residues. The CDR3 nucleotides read TGTGCCAGCGGACTAGCGGGGGGGCAGGGAGAGACCCAGTACTTC. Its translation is CASGLAGGQGETQYF.

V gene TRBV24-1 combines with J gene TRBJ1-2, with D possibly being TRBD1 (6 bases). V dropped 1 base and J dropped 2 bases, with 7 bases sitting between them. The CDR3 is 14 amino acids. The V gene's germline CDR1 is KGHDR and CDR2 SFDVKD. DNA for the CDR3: TGTGCCACCAGTGATTTCACAGGGAACTATGGCTACACCTTC. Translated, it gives CATSDFTGNYGYTF.